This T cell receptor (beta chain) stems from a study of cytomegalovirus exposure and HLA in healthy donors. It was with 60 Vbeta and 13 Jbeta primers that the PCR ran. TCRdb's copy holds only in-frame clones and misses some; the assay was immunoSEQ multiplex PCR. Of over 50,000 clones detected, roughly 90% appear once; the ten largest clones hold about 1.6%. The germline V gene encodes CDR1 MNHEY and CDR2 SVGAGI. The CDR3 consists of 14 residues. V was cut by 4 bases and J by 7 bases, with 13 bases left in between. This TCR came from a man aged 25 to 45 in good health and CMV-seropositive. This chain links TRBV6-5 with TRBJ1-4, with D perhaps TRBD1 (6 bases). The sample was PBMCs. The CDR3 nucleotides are TGTGCCAGCAGTTCTCTACAGGGTGGTGAAAAACTGTTTTTT. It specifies CASSSLQGGEKLFF.